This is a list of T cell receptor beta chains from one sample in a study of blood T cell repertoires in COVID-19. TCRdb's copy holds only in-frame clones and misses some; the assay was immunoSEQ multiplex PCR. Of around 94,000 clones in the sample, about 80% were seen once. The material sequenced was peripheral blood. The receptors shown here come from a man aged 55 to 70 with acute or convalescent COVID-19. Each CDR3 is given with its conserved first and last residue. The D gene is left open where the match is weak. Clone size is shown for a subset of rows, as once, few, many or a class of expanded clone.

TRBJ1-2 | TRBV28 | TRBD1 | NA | CASSFQGAYGYTF | TGTGCCAGCAGTTTCCAGGGGGCCTATGGCTACACCTTC
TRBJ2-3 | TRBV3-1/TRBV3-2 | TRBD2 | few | CASSFTSGGYTDTQYF | TGTGCCAGCAGCTTCACTAGCGGGGGGTACACAGATACGCAGTATTTT
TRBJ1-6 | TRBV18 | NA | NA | CASSPDSGNSPLHF | TGTGCCAGCTCACCCGACAGTGGGAATTCACCCCTCCACTTT
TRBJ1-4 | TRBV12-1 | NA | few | CASSFALSGICGKLFF | TGTGCCAGCAGCTTTGCCTTATCAGGGATTTGCGGCAAACTGTTTTTT
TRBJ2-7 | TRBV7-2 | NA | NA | CASSLNGGEYEQYF | TGTGCCAGCAGCTTGAACGGGGGAGAGTACGAGCAGTACTTC
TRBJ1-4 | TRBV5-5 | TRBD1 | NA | CASSLGGGIDEKLFF | TGTGCCAGCAGCTTGGGAGGGGGCATCGATGAAAAACTGTTTTTT
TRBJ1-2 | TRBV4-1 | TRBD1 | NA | CASSQVPDREIDGYTF | TGCGCCAGCAGCCAAGTTCCCGACAGGGAAATTGATGGCTACACCTTC
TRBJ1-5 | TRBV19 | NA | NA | CASSMEENSNQPQHF | TGTGCCAGTAGTATGGAGGAGAATAGCAATCAGCCCCAGCATTTT
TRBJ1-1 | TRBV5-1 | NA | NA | CASSFMSDGTEAFF | TGCGCCAGCAGCTTCATGAGTGATGGCACTGAAGCTTTCTTT
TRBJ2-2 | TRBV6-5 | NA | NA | CASKIIRVDTGELFF | TGTGCCAGCAAGATTATCAGGGTTGACACCGGGGAGCTGTTTTTT
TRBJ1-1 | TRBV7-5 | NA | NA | CVRSLNDLGGPTEAFF | TGTGTCAGAAGCTTAAATGACTTAGGGGGTCCCACTGAAGCTTTCTTT
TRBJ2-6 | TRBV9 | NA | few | CASSAGHRSSGANVLTF | TGTGCCAGCAGCGCAGGACACCGCAGCTCTGGGGCCAACGTCCTGACTTTC
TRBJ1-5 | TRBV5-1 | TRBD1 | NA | CASSLGGQGFQPQHF | TGCGCCAGCAGCTTGGGGGGACAGGGTTTTCAGCCCCAGCATTTT
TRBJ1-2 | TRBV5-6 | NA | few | CASSADRGYTF | TGTGCCAGCAGCGCCGACAGAGGCTACACCTTC
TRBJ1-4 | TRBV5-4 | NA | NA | CASSPNGGDREKLFF | TGTGCCAGCAGCCCAAACGGAGGGGACCGGGAAAAACTGTTTTTT
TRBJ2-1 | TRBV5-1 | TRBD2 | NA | CASSLVAGLAGVRSYNEQFF | TGCGCCAGCAGCTTGGTGGCGGGACTAGCGGGGGTTAGATCCTACAATGAGCAGTTCTTC
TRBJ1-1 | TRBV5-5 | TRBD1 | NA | CASSFPDRRAEAFF | TGTGCCAGCAGCTTTCCGGACAGGAGGGCTGAAGCTTTCTTT
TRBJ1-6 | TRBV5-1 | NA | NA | CASSDGLPSTYNSPLHF | TGCGCCAGCAGCGACGGACTTCCTAGCACCTATAATTCACCCCTCCACTTT
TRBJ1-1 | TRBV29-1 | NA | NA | CSSQDTEAFF | TGCAGCTCTCAGGACACTGAAGCTTTCTTT
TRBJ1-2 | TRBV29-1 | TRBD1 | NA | CTTDRGPNYGYTF | TGCACCACAGACAGGGGCCCTAACTATGGCTACACCTTC
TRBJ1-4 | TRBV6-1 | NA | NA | CASSEYRSANEKLFF | TGTGCCAGCAGTGAATACAGGTCCGCTAATGAAAAACTGTTTTTT
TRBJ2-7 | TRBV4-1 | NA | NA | CASSHGRRDGEQYF | TGCGCCAGCAGCCATGGGCGGAGGGATGGCGAGCAGTACTTC
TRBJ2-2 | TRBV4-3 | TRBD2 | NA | CASSPTPATSGRFGGELFF | TGCGCCAGCAGCCCCACCCCCGCTACTAGCGGGAGATTCGGCGGGGAGCTGTTTTTT
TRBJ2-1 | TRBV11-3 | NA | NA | CASSPRGDEQFF | TGTGCCAGCAGCCCCCGCGGGGATGAGCAGTTCTTC
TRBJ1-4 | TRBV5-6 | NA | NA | CASSLGGAANEKLFF | TGTGCCAGCAGCTTAGGAGGGGCGGCTAATGAAAAACTGTTTTTT
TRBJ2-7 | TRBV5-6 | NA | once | CASSLLSEQYF | TGTGCCAGCAGTCTCCTCTCCGAGCAGTACTTC
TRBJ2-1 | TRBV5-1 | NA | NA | CASSLGQGNEQFF | TGCGCCAGCAGCTTGGGGCAGGGGAATGAGCAGTTCTTC
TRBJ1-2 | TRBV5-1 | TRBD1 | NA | CASSLGQGDGGYTF | TGCGCCAGCAGCTTGGGACAGGGGGATGGCGGCTACACCTTC
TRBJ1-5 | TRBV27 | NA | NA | CASSLIPAGMGSNQPQHF | TGTGCCAGCAGTTTAATCCCCGCAGGGATGGGAAGCAATCAGCCCCAGCATTTT
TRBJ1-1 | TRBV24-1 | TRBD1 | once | CATSDSSLDRGVGNTEAFF | TGTGCCACCAGTGATTCAAGTTTGGACAGGGGAGTTGGGAACACTGAAGCTTTCTTT
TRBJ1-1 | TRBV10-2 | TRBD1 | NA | CASRGGTGMSEAFF | TGCGCCAGCAGGGGGGGGACAGGGATGTCTGAAGCTTTCTTT
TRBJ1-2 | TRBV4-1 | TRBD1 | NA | CASSQDRIYGYTF | TGCGCCAGCAGCCAGGACAGGATCTATGGCTACACCTTC
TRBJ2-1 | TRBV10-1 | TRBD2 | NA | CASSEDRTSGMIYNEQFF | TGCGCCAGCAGTGAGGATAGGACTAGCGGGATGATCTACAATGAGCAGTTCTTC